The source of this T cell receptor (beta chain) is a study of T cells in Graves' hyperthyroidism and ophthalmopathy. A word on this clonotype: Its antigen is as yet unknown.

This CDR3 has 13 amino acids. V lost 1 base, J lost 9 bases, and 13 bases lay in between. Per the germline V gene, CDR1 is GTSNPN and CDR2 is SVGIG (reference sequence). TCR beta CDR3 regions were amplified from RNA transcripts. First-round RT-PCR with HTBI primers amplified the TCR CDR3 region. TCRdb itself ran the multiplex PCR reads through MiXCR, one entry per CDR3 protein. The sample contains 480,000 or so distinct CDR3 sequences, 13% to 15% of which appear only once. Recently diagnosed hyperthyroidism of less than 2 months' duration affected patients aged 18 to 65. Patients were excluded because of uncontrolled infection, other autoimmune disease, pregnancy or lactation. The authors took PBMCs from 10 ml fresh peripheral blood. Points from the study as a whole: Appearing also in blood were most of the thyroid clonotypes expanded above 0.001.

The rearrangement links TRBV30 to TRBJ2-1; D remains ambiguous. Source material: blood. This receptor was identified in a woman under 30 with Graves' hyperthyroidism. CDR3 sequence reads: CAWSEGNLGEQFF. The DNA for the CDR3 is TGTGCCTGGAGTGAGGGAAATCTTGGTGAGCAGTTCTTC.